This T cell receptor (beta chain) was documented in a study of blood T cell repertoires in COVID-19. The protocol was immunoSEQ multiplex PCR, while the TCRdb copy is restricted to in-frame clones and leaves out a portion. The data contain about 300,000 clones, roughly 89% of them singletons. CDR1 and CDR2 (germline): SGHKS, YYEKEE (reference sequence). The CDR3 is made up of 13 amino acids. V lost 4 bases, J lost 4 bases, and 11 bases lay in between. This TCR was recovered from a woman aged 25 to 45 with COVID-19, enrolled during active disease. The sequencing sample was made of peripheral blood. V usage is TRBV5-5 and J usage is TRBJ1-1, with D unclear. In DNA, the CDR3 is TGTGCCAGCAGCCGATCTACGTTCACTGAAGCTTTCTTT. As protein: CASSRSTFTEAFF.